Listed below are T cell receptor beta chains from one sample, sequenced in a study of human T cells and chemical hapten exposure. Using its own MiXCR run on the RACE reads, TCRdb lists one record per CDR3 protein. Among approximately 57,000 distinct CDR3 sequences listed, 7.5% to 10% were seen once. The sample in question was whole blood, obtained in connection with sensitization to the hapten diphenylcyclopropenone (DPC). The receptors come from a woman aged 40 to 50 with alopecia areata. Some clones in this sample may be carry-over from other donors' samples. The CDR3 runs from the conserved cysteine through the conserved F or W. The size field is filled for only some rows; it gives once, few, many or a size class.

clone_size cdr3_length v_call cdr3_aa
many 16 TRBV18 CASSPPIVAEQETQYF
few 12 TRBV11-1 CASSPTGNTIYF
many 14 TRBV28 CASSPLQGAREQYF
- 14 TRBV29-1 CSVDGGGVTDTQYF
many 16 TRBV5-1 CASSLGPGEVASPLHF
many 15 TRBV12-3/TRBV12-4 CASSSPRGGRYEQFF
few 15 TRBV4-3 CASSQVASAYNEQFF
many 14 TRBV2 CASGRDYTTGELFF
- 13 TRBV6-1 CASRKPGGTEAFF
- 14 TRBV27 CASSLKASTDTQYF
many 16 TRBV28 CASSFVRQGFNQPQHF
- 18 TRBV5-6 CASSLASTPGREAYEQYF
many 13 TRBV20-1 CSARDSNGNEQFF
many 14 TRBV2 CASRLTDYTDTQYF
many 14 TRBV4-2 CAFGPGIAGGEQYF
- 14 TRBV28 CASSFRTGAYEQYF
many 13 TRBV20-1 CSARIMLYNEQFF
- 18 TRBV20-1 CSAYTGAGGLLLTYEQYF
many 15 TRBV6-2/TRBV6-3 CASSAQGRSNQPQHF
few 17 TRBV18 CASSPQLQGWSGNTIYF
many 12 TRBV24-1 CATSVASGELFF
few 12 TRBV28 CASRSLGQPQHF
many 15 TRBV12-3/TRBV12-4 CASSRDLYGANVLTF
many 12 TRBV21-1 CASSTGAYEQYF
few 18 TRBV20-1 CSARQEPGQGSSGYGYTF